Below, 13 T cell receptor beta chains from the same sample are listed, as sequenced in a study of metastatic and nonmetastatic thyroid tumors. Using MiXCR, TCRdb reanalyzed the PCR reads. The data contain over 20,000 clones, 10% to 12% of them singletons. Thyroid surgery was preceded by no treatment in any patient. The sequencing sample was made of blood. All receptors derive from a female donor with papillary thyroid cancer or a benign thyroid nodule (not recorded which). Some clones in this sample may be carry-over from other donors' samples.

The J gene is TRBJ2-7, the V gene TRBV7-2; 13 positions match TRBD2. The germline CDR1 and CDR2 sequences are SGHTA and FQGNSA. The CDR3 is 15 amino acids. With V trimmed by 4 bases and J by 3 bases, 3 bases remained unmatched. In DNA form, the CDR3 reads TGTGCCAGCAGCTCCCGACTAGCGGGAGGCTACGAGCAGTACTTC. Residues: CASSSRLAGGYEQYF.

This clone was detected many times. This may stem from a read error, because a much larger clone lies one nucleotide away. The identical CDR3 is also encoded by other nucleotide sequences in the sample. V gene TRBV19 combines with J gene TRBJ2-1; D remains ambiguous. The CDR3 covers 13 residues. Germline loops: CDR1 LNHDA, CDR2 SQIVND (reference sequence). This CDR3 reads CASSIGPGNEQFF. CDR3 nucleotides: TGCGCCAGTAGTATCGGACCGGGCAATGAGCAGTTCTTC.

J is TRBJ2-7 and V is TRBV28; D might be TRBD1 (6 bases). CDR1 MDHEN and CDR2 SYDVKM come from the germline V gene. The germline V and J ends were trimmed by 4 bases and 1 base, with 11 bases remaining between them. The CDR3 runs to 14 residues. CDR3 residues: CASSYRDVSYEQYF. For the CDR3, the DNA is TGTGCCAGCAGTTACAGGGACGTGTCCTACGAGCAGTACTTC.

This clone was seen many times. The V and J genes are TRBV28 and TRBJ2-4; TRBD1 matches 12 bases. V shed 4 bases, J shed 8 bases, and the junction held 12 bases outside the gene matches. The CDR3 has 17 residues. Germline lookup yields CDR1 MDHEN and CDR2 SYDVKM. The CDR3 region has the DNA TGTGCCAGCAGTTCCCCCGGGGGACAGGGGGCGGGTGACATTCAGTACTTC. This gives the protein CASSSPGGQGAGDIQYF. The full variable domain, completed using reference TRBV28 and TRBJ2-4, is DVKVTQSSRYLVKRTGEKVFLECVQDMDHENMFWYRQDPGLGLRLIYFSYDVKMKEKGDIPEGYSVSREKKERFSLILESASTNQTSMYLCASSSPGGQGAGDIQYFGAGTRLSVL.

This clone is medium-sized by share. This chain connects TRBV28 to TRBJ2-1, with TRBD2 matching 11 bases. Germline trimming cut 5 bases from V and 4 bases from J; bases unmatched to any gene: 4. This CDR3 region has 15 residues. Germline lookup yields CDR1 MDHEN and CDR2 SYDVKM. Written as DNA, the CDR3 is TGTGCCAGCAGTCGGACTAGCGGGCGATACAATGAGCAGTTCTTC. It specifies CASSRTSGRYNEQFF. The entire variable domain, with the rest obtained from reference TRBV28 and TRBJ2-1, is as follows: DVKVTQSSRYLVKRTGEKVFLECVQDMDHENMFWYRQDPGLGLRLIYFSYDVKMKEKGDIPEGYSVSREKKERFSLILESASTNQTSMYLCASSRTSGRYNEQFFGPGTRLTVL.

The chain's CDR3 is CASRRGSGTSPDTQYF. The CDR3 DNA is TGTGCCAGCCGACGGGGTAGCGGGACCTCTCCAGATACGCAGTATTTT. The chain uses TRBV6-2 or TRBV6-3 and TRBJ2-3, with 8 bases lining up with TRBD2. The J segment lost 4 bases and the V segment lost 8 bases, leaving 14 bases of the junction unmatched. From germline, CDR1 is MNHEY and CDR2 SVGEGT. The CDR3 runs 16 residues.

This clone was picked up many times. In DNA, the CDR3 is TGTGCCAGCAGCTCCGGGGACAGGGTTTTCACAGATACGCAGTATTTT. Its protein product is CASSSGDRVFTDTQYF. This chain joins TRBV11-2 and TRBJ2-3, with 9 bases lining up with TRBD1. This CDR3 is 16 amino acids long. Germline lookup yields CDR1 SGHAT and CDR2 FQNNGV. Germline trimming cut 4 bases from V and 2 bases from J; bases unmatched to any gene: 7.

This clone is classed as medium-sized. This chain links TRBV12-3 or TRBV12-4 with TRBJ2-2; D not resolved. The CDR3 has 14 amino acids. V gave up 3 bases and J gave up 6 bases, with 11 bases separating them. CDR3 sequence reads: CASSFLGMPGELFF. The CDR3 bases are TGTGCCAGCAGTTTTTTAGGAATGCCCGGGGAGCTGTTTTTT.

This clone was found a few times. The CDR3 DNA sequence: TGTGCCAGCCTCCCGGACAGGGGCTCCGGGGAGCTGTTTTTT. It specifies CASLPDRGSGELFF. The chain links TRBV19 to TRBJ2-2; 9 positions match TRBD1. This CDR3 is 14 amino acids long. The germline V gene encodes CDR1 LNHDA and CDR2 SQIVND (reference sequence). The V gene end was trimmed by 9 bases and the J gene end by 6 bases; junction bases not matched to a gene: 8.

In its sample, this clone was seen many times. The V and J genes are TRBV5-1 and TRBJ2-1; D might be TRBD1 or TRBD2, each matching 5 bases. The CDR3 has 15 amino acids. The germline V gene encodes CDR1 SGHRS and CDR2 YFSETQ. V was cut by 1 base and J by 5 bases, with 13 bases left in between. CDR3 sequence (DNA): TGCGCCAGCAGCTTGTTCGATGAGGGGAACAATGAGCAGTTCTTC. Translated: CASSLFDEGNNEQFF.

This clone came up many times. In nucleotides, the CDR3 is TGTGCCAGCAGCCGAGCCGGGACTAGCTCCTACGAGCAGTACTTC. Translating it yields CASSRAGTSSYEQYF. The chain has TRBV3-1 and TRBJ2-7; TRBD2 aligns across 8 bases. Germline V gene data show CDR1 as LGHDT and CDR2 as YNNKEL (reference sequence). V lost 4 bases to trimming and J lost 0 bases; unmatched junction nucleotides: 5. The CDR3 has 15 residues.

There are many counts of this clone. V usage is TRBV7-2 and J usage is TRBJ2-1; 11 nucleotides agree with TRBD2. V was clipped by 6 bases and J by 2 bases; unmatched bases: 3. The V gene's germline CDR1 is SGHTA and CDR2 FQGNSA. This CDR3 has 15 residues. The CDR3 nucleotides are TGTGCCAGCAGTCTTAGCGGGAGGGCCTACAATGAGCAGTTCTTC. The encoded protein is CASSLSGRAYNEQFF.

This clone is termed medium-sized. V gene TRBV6-1 combines with J gene TRBJ2-5, with D unresolved. Germline V gene sequence: CDR1 MNHNS, CDR2 SASEGT. V lost 0 bases and J lost 2, with 4 bases in between. The CDR3 length is 13 residues. CDR3 sequence reads: CASSEAPQETQYF. CDR3 DNA sequence: TGTGCCAGCAGTGAAGCACCACAAGAGACCCAGTACTTC.